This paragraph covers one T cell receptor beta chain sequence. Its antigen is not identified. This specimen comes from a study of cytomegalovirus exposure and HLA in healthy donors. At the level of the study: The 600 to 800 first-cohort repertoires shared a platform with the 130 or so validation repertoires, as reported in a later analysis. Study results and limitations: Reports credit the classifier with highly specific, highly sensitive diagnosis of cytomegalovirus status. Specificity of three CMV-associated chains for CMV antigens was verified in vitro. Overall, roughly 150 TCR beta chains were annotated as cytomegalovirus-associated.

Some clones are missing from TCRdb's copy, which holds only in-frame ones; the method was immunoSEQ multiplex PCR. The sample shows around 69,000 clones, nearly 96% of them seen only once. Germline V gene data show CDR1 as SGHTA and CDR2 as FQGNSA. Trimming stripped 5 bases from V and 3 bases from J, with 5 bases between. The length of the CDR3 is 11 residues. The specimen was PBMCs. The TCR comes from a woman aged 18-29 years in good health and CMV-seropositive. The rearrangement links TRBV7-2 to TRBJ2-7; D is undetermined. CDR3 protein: CASSPYYEQYF. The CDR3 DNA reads TGTGCCAGCAGCCCTTACTACGAGCAGTACTTC.